The 6 T cell receptor beta chains below were found in one sample sequenced in a study of identical twins' blood T cells (dated by TCRdb to the early 2010s). Libraries were constructed by 5' RACE. Sequencing used an Illumina Genome Analyzer IIx. TCRdb ran its own pipeline on the public reads, namely fastp trimming at Q25 and MiXCR clone calling, and kept in-frame beta chains. Rows are unified per CDR3 protein, each entry keeping the most common DNA and genes. The sample profile shows 400,000 or so distinct CDR3 sequences; over 25% of them were found once. The ten largest clonotypes hold 5.5% to 7% of the sample. Sequenced sample: PBMCs. Receptors originate from a woman between 18 and 50 years old in good health.

The CDR3 DNA reads TGCAGTGCTATGGCAGGGGGCTCTGGAAACACCATATATTTT. Translation gives CSAMAGGSGNTIYF. The chain carries TRBV20-1 and TRBJ1-3; 7 bases line up with TRBD1. Germline V gives CDR1 DFQATT, CDR2 SNEGSKA (reference sequence). The J segment lost 0 bases and the V segment lost 4 bases, leaving 3 bases of the junction unmatched. The length of the CDR3 is 14 residues.

The chain combines TRBV14 with TRBJ2-2; 8 positions match TRBD2. The V gene end was trimmed by 4 bases and the J gene end by 7 bases; junction bases not matched to a gene: 8. The germline V gene has CDR1 SGHDN and CDR2 FVKESK. The CDR3 has 15 residues. The CDR3, as DNA: TGTGCCAGCAGCCTAAGCGGGGGATCTGGCGGGGAGCTGTTTTTT. It yields the protein CASSLSGGSGGELFF.

This clonotype was detected many times. The junction departs from germline at one end; a sequencing error may be responsible. The chain couples TRBV5-1 to TRBJ1-1; D is undetermined. The germline gives CDR1 SGHRS, CDR2 YFSETQ. The CDR3 is 14 residues long. The CDR3 sequence: CASSLARTNTEAFF. In nucleotides, the CDR3 is TGTGCCAGCAGCTTGGCGAGGACCAACACTGAAGCTTTCTTT.

In DNA form, the CDR3 reads TGTGCCAGCAGTTCCGACTGGGGGTACGGATATGGCTACACCTTC. Amino acid sequence: CASSSDWGYGYGYTF. This chain links TRBV12-3 or TRBV12-4 with TRBJ1-2; D might be TRBD1 (5 bases). Trimming cost V 4 bases and J 5 bases, with 17 bases left between them. This CDR3 comprises 15 residues.

The rearrangement links TRBV24-1 to TRBJ2-2; a weak D match, TRBD1 (5 bases). Per the germline V gene, CDR1 is KGHDR and CDR2 is SFDVKD. CDR3 length: 16 amino acids. V was cut by 2 bases and J by 2 bases, with 11 bases left in between. The CDR3: CATSDSGHFNTGELFF. DNA of the CDR3: TGTGCCACCAGTGATTCCGGACACTTCAACACCGGGGAGCTGTTTTTT.

The gene calls are TRBV30 and TRBJ2-7; D is unresolved. The V gene lost 2 bases and the J gene lost 6 bases, with 11 bases spanning the gap. Germline loops: CDR1 GTSNPN, CDR2 SVGIG (reference sequence). This CDR3 spans 12 amino acids. The CDR3 DNA reads as TGTGCCTGGAGTCTAATGAGCTGCGAGCAGTACTTC. Translating it yields CAWSLMSCEQYF.